These T cell receptor beta chains were read from a single sample in a study of blood T cell repertoires in COVID-19. The method was immunoSEQ multiplex PCR; TCRdb's version includes in-frame clones alone and lacks a portion of them. This table has tens of thousands of clones, approximately 88% appearing once. Sequenced: peripheral blood. The source is a woman aged 80 or older with acute or convalescent COVID-19. Both conserved end residues are trimmed from each CDR3. D genes are given only for firm matches.

V gene	J gene	D gene	CDR3 protein
TRBV11-2	TRBJ1-1	TRBD1	ASSFRDRGTEAF
TRBV19	TRBJ1-5	NA	ASSPRSTGSNQPQH
TRBV27	TRBJ2-2	NA	ASSTNRGVAGLGRELF
TRBV30	TRBJ2-3	TRBD2	AWRGLASTDTQY
TRBV2	TRBJ1-1	NA	ASSEWAGGTEAF
TRBV27	TRBJ2-7	NA	ASSVDRNSYEQY
TRBV4-3	TRBJ1-5	NA	ASSQDRQAAQLPQH
TRBV5-1	TRBJ2-5	TRBD2	ASSSQPSGRPQETQY
TRBV18	TRBJ1-4	NA	ASSPPSFEKLF
TRBV29-1	TRBJ1-3	TRBD1	SVGDRGSGNTIY
TRBV19	TRBJ1-1	NA	ASSKAGPNTEAF
TRBV27	TRBJ1-6	TRBD1	ASSSTGNHSPLH
TRBV27	TRBJ2-1	NA	ASSSDRLIYNEQF
TRBV3-1/TRBV3-2	TRBJ1-2	TRBD1	ASSQGQGAGHGYT
TRBV7-3	TRBJ1-1	NA	ASSFLGQLNTEAF
TRBV5-8	TRBJ1-2	TRBD1	ASSTGTGSPLNYGYT
TRBV5-8	TRBJ1-1	TRBD1	ASSLGGWTTEAF
TRBV5-1	TRBJ2-4	TRBD1	ASSDTGAPVQY
TRBV7-9	TRBJ2-3	NA	ASSLAVTQDTDTQY
TRBV15	TRBJ1-4	NA	ATRQILREKLF
TRBV30	TRBJ1-2	NA	AWMEGGAVYGYT
TRBV20-1	TRBJ2-7	NA	SVASYEQY
TRBV6-5	TRBJ2-5	TRBD2	ASESSGQETQY
TRBV5-4	TRBJ1-2	NA	ASSPRESVYGYT
TRBV19	TRBJ2-3	NA	ASTSQGRSADTQY
TRBV10-3	TRBJ1-6	NA	AISDSTGMGNSPLH
TRBV23-1	TRBJ1-5	NA	ASSQCPGAGGGYQPQH
TRBV7-8	TRBJ2-1	NA	ASSAVSGSYNEQF
TRBV7-2	TRBJ1-2	NA	ASSLDNRQSYGYT
TRBV7-2	TRBJ2-7	NA	ASSPTIYEQY
TRBV2	TRBJ1-2	TRBD1	ASSQPGQGDYGYT
TRBV18	TRBJ2-3	NA	ASSPRVGYTDTQY
TRBV4-3	TRBJ2-1	TRBD2	ASSHNSGGPYNEQF
TRBV27	TRBJ2-5	TRBD1	ASSPLRTGRGETQY
TRBV6-5	TRBJ1-3	NA	ASSSGTGNTIY
TRBV28	TRBJ1-6	TRBD1	ASVRDRGSGSPLH
TRBV19	TRBJ1-1	NA	ASSMGAGRNTEAF
TRBV7-9	TRBJ2-1	NA	ASSLAPPGLGNNEQF
TRBV5-1	TRBJ2-1	NA	ASSSTVTSSYNEQF
TRBV12-5	TRBJ1-1	NA	AAGRGMNTEAF
TRBV10-1	TRBJ1-5	NA	ARPKTGPEEFSNQPQH
TRBV30	TRBJ1-1	NA	AWSPQGTKTNTEAF
TRBV3-1/TRBV3-2	TRBJ1-1	TRBD1	ASSPGTGVRAF
TRBV5-5	TRBJ1-5	TRBD1	ASSWGPGQGSNQPQH
TRBV15	TRBJ1-2	TRBD1	ATSRGTGGISGYT
TRBV6-6	TRBJ2-7	TRBD1	ASSSGTGLYEQY
TRBV7-2	TRBJ2-5	NA	ASSPQTAGEETQY
TRBV6-5	TRBJ2-2	NA	ASSTEPSSGELF